Sequencing of this TCR beta chain was carried out in a study of cytomegalovirus exposure and HLA in healthy donors. Notes on the study in general: Some public TCRs appeared in many individuals, while most sequences were rare. It was about 180 TCR beta chains that were listed as cytomegalovirus-associated. A few CMV-associated chains were confirmed in vitro to be specific for CMV antigens.

Using immunoSEQ multiplex PCR, the repertoire was profiled, and TCRdb retains in-frame clones only, with some absent. The sample includes 250,000 to 350,000 clones, roughly 88% of them seen just once. With regard to this clone: Its cognate antigen is unknown.

Looked up from germline, CDR1 is MNHNS and CDR2 is SASEGT. Trimming cost V 2 bases and J 6 bases; bases outside gene matches: 6. This CDR3 region has 15 residues. The chain combines TRBV6-1 with TRBJ1-2; 10 positions match TRBD1. The sequenced sample was PBMCs. This sequence was found in a man aged 25-45 years in good health and CMV-seronegative. The CDR3 nucleotides are TGTGCCAGCAGTGAAAGATCGACAGGGGGCCATGGCTACACCTTC. Amino acid sequence: CASSERSTGGHGYTF.